The 10 T cell receptor beta chains below all came from one sample that was sequenced in a study of blood T cell repertoires in COVID-19. Profiled with immunoSEQ multiplex PCR; TCRdb holds only in-frame clones, not every one. In the table there are a few hundred thousand clones, 80% to 90% of which are singletons. Sequencing used peripheral blood. The receptors come from a woman aged 45-59 years with COVID-19, enrolled during active disease.

The count of this clone is one. This chain joins TRBV27 and TRBJ1-5, with D unclear. With 4 bases removed from V and 8 bases from J, the gap between germline ends came to 15 bases. Germline CDR1 MNHEY, CDR2 SMNVEV (reference sequence). The length of the CDR3 is 14 residues. CDR3 bases: TGTGCCAGCAGTTCGGCAGGAGGTCGGAAGCCCCAGCATTTT. It yields the protein CASSSAGGRKPQHF.

This chain joins TRBV6-5 and TRBJ2-7, with 9 bases matching TRBD2. V was clipped by 6 bases and J by 3 bases; unmatched bases: 3. This CDR3 spans 13 amino acids. Germline assignment: CDR1 MNHEY and CDR2 SVGAGI. CDR3 in DNA: TGTGCCAGCAGCCTGACTAGCGGCTACGAGCAGTACTTC. It codes for CASSLTSGYEQYF.

The chain carries TRBV2 and TRBJ1-5; 9 nucleotides agree with TRBD1. V shed 6 bases and J 0 bases; nucleotides not matched to a gene: 3. CDR1 is SNHLY, CDR2 FYNNEI, per germline. The CDR3 runs to 15 residues. CDR3 protein: CASRWTGVSNQPQHF. CDR3 bases: TGTGCCAGCAGATGGACAGGGGTTAGCAATCAGCCCCAGCATTTT.

This clone was seen more than once but under ten times. The chain joins TRBV12-5 to TRBJ1-1, with 10 bases matching TRBD1. V trimming: 5 bases; J trimming: 5 bases; junction bases outside the gene matches: 5. Germline CDR1 is LGHNT and CDR2 is FRNRAP. This CDR3 comprises 14 residues. This chain's CDR3 is CASGGTGAWTEAFF. DNA of the CDR3: TGTGCTAGTGGTGGGACAGGGGCTTGGACTGAAGCTTTCTTT.

The rearrangement joins TRBV7-3 to TRBJ2-2, with TRBD2 identical over 9 bases. From germline, CDR1 is SGHTA and CDR2 FQGTGA. This CDR3 region has 16 residues. V was pared by 2 bases and J by 4 bases, with 5 bases of the junction left unmatched. DNA of the CDR3: TGTGCCAGCAGCTTAGGTAGCGGGAGTCCCACCGGGGAGCTGTTTTTT. Its protein product is CASSLGSGSPTGELFF. The whole variable domain, filled in from reference TRBV7-3 and TRBJ2-2, reads GAGVSQTPSNKVTEKGKYVELRCDPISGHTALYWYRQSLGQGPEFLIYFQGTGAADDSGLPNDRFFAVRPEGSVSTLKIQRTERGDSAVYLCASSLGSGSPTGELFFGEGSRLTVL.

V and J are TRBV6-6 and TRBJ2-3, with D perhaps matching TRBD2 (6 bases). This CDR3 is 15 amino acids long. The V gene's germline CDR1 is MNHNY and CDR2 SVGAGI (reference sequence). V gave up 7 bases and J gave up 2 bases, with 16 bases separating them. The CDR3 sequence is CASTLGDLVTDTQYF. In nucleotides, the CDR3 is TGTGCCAGCACATTGGGGGACTTAGTCACAGATACGCAGTATTTT.

This clone was detected many times. The V and J genes are TRBV7-9 and TRBJ1-1; no firm D call. V was pared by 2 bases and J by 0 bases, with 7 bases between. This CDR3 is built from 14 residues. Germline values: CDR1 SEHNR, CDR2 FQNEAQ (reference sequence). The CDR3 DNA is TGTGCCAGCAGCTTAATCGTTTTGAACACTGAAGCTTTCTTT. It translates to CASSLIVLNTEAFF.

The chain recombines TRBV14 with TRBJ2-7; 11 bases map to TRBD2. The CDR3 runs 15 residues. J gave up 4 bases and V 2 bases, and 4 bases lay outside the gene matches. Germline values: CDR1 SGHDN, CDR2 FVKESK. The CDR3, as DNA: TGTGCCAGCAGCCAAATCCGGACTAGCGGGTACGAGCAGTACTTC. Protein product: CASSQIRTSGYEQYF.

The gene calls are TRBV20-1 and TRBJ1-2; D not resolved. This CDR3 has 11 residues. In germline, CDR1 is DFQATT, CDR2 SNEGSKA (reference sequence). The V end lost 4 bases, the J end lost 6 bases, and 9 bases lay between the germline ends. CDR3 residues: CSATPGHGYTF. The CDR3, as DNA: TGCAGTGCTACCCCTGGGCATGGCTACACCTTC.

The V and J genes are TRBV18 and TRBJ1-1, with unresolved D. The V and J ends lost 1 base and 7 bases respectively, with 10 bases between them. CDR1 KGHSH and CDR2 LQKENI come from the germline V gene. CDR3 size: 13 residues. DNA of the CDR3: TGTGCCAGCTCACCACTGGAGCCCGATGAAGCTTTCTTT. This gives the protein CASSPLEPDEAFF.